The 9 T cell receptor beta chains presented below share a single source sample, sequenced in a study of T cells in localized non-small cell lung cancer. Sequencing was performed with immunoSEQ multiplex PCR; in TCRdb, only in-frame clones are kept and a portion is missing. The sample includes 100,000 or so clones, roughly 88% of them seen just once. The specimen comprised PBMCs, sampled before any cancer treatment. The receptors originated from a woman aged 35 to 70 with stage II squamous cell lung carcinoma.

This clone was detected only once. The rearrangement links TRBV18 to TRBJ2-5, with TRBD2 identical over 9 bases. V trimming: 2 bases; J trimming: 4 bases; junction bases outside the gene matches: 5. CDR1 is KGHSH, CDR2 LQKENI, per germline. This CDR3 is 15 amino acids long. Here the CDR3 reads CASSPGGGAGETQYF. In nucleotides, the CDR3 is TGTGCCAGCTCACCAGGCGGGGGGGCTGGAGAGACCCAGTACTTC.

The rearrangement uses TRBV19 and TRBJ2-2; a possible D gene is TRBD2 (5 bases). Looked up from germline, CDR1 is LNHDA and CDR2 is SQIVND (reference sequence). Trimming removed 5 bases at V and 1 base at J, with 11 bases between. The CDR3 spans 15 residues. The CDR3 loop reads CASSLRDQNTGELFF. The CDR3 region has the DNA TGTGCCAGTAGTCTCCGGGATCAGAACACCGGGGAGCTGTTTTTT.

The rearrangement links TRBV29-1 to TRBJ1-2; TRBD1 matches 10 bases. Germline assignment: CDR1 SQVTM and CDR2 ANQGSEA. V shed 7 bases and J 6 bases; nucleotides not matched to a gene: 20. CDR3 length: 17 residues. Here the CDR3 DNA reads TGCAGCGCCCTCCCTGGGACAGGGGCCTCCTCGAGGAATGGCTACACCTTC. Protein product: CSALPGTGASSRNGYTF. Looking up the rest from reference TRBV29-1 and TRBJ1-2 gives the full variable domain: SAVISQKPSRDICQRGTSLTIQCQVDSQVTMMFWYRQQPGQSLTLIATANQGSEATYESGFVIDKFPISRPNLTFSTLTVSNMSPEDSSIYLCSALPGTGASSRNGYTFGSGTRLTVV.

The rearrangement links TRBV4-1 to TRBJ2-5, with no clear D. V was cut by 0 bases and J by 1 base, with 9 bases left in between. CDR1 is MGHRA, CDR2 YSYEKL, per germline. The CDR3 runs 15 residues. CDR3: CASSQDIRLQETQYF. The CDR3 region has the DNA TGCGCCAGCAGCCAAGATATACGGCTCCAAGAGACCCAGTACTTC.

The genes are TRBV19 and TRBJ2-1, with TRBD2 as a possible D gene (6 bases). Trimming cost V 5 bases and J 3 bases, with 14 bases left between them. From germline, CDR1 is LNHDA and CDR2 SQIVND (reference sequence). The CDR3 has 15 residues. The CDR3 DNA reads as TGTGCCAGTAGTGGAACACCGGGACTCTACAATGAGCAGTTCTTC. Protein: CASSGTPGLYNEQFF.

V usage is TRBV27 and J usage is TRBJ1-1, with D possibly being TRBD1 (6 bases). The CDR3 covers 17 residues. Germline V gene sequence: CDR1 MNHEY, CDR2 SMNVEV (reference sequence). V lost 4 bases and J 7 bases, leaving 25 bases between the germline ends. The CDR3 DNA reads TGTGCCAGCAGTTGGTCCGGCAGGGGAAAAGGCCGACGTGAAGCTTTCTTT. Its protein is CASSWSGRGKGRREAFF.

The chain carries TRBV16 and TRBJ1-4, with unresolved D. The length of the CDR3 is 12 residues. Deletions cut 1 base from V and 8 bases from J, with 5 bases between. From germline, CDR1 is KGHSY and CDR2 FQNENV. CDR3 in DNA: TGTGCCAGCAGCCAATACGGAGAAAAACTGTTTTTT. Its protein is CASSQYGEKLFF.

This clone appeared a single time. The J gene is TRBJ1-4, the V gene TRBV7-6; TRBD1 matches at 9 bases. The length of the CDR3 is 15 residues. Germline values: CDR1 SGHVS, CDR2 FNYEAQ. V dropped 5 bases and J dropped 9; count of bases not matched to a gene: 10. CDR3 sequence reads: CASSAQTGGFKKLFF. CDR3 in DNA: TGTGCCAGCAGCGCTCAGACAGGGGGATTTAAAAAACTGTTTTTT.

The DNA of the CDR3 is TGTGCCAGCAATCTTGAGGATCAGGGGGCTAACTATGGCTACACCTTC. Protein: CASNLEDQGANYGYTF. The rearrangement uses TRBV2 and TRBJ1-2, with TRBD1 identical over 7 bases. Germline values: CDR1 SNHLY, CDR2 FYNNEI. The V segment lost 7 bases and the J segment 0 bases; nucleotides outside the gene matches: 11. The CDR3 extends over 16 amino acids.